The 28 T cell receptor beta chains below come from one sample, sequenced in a study of T cell repertoires in ileal Crohn's disease. Method: immunoSEQ multiplex PCR; TCRdb's copy keeps in-frame clones and lacks some. Among more than 12,000 clones listed, 60% to 85% were seen once. The sample was ileal tissue. These receptors all come from an adult with Crohn's disease.

V and J are TRBV19 and TRBJ1-5; possible D gene TRBD1, 6 bases. V was trimmed by 8 bases and J by 2 bases, leaving 22 bases between them. Germline V gene lookup returns CDR1 LNHDA and CDR2 SQIVND (reference sequence). This CDR3 is built from 17 residues. The CDR3 loop is CASEDRTRGRGNQPQHF. The CDR3, as DNA: TGTGCCAGTGAAGACAGGACACGAGGTCGGGGCAATCAGCCCCAGCATTTT.

The rearrangement uses TRBV28 and TRBJ2-6; no clear D gene. V was cut by 10 bases and J by 0 bases, with 10 bases left in between. The germline V gene encodes CDR1 MDHEN and CDR2 SYDVKM. This CDR3 region has 14 residues. CDR3: CATVLSSGANVLTF. CDR3 coding DNA: TGTGCCACCGTTTTGAGCTCTGGGGCCAACGTCCTGACTTTC.

This rearrangement joins TRBV11-3 to TRBJ2-1; D remains unclear. Deletions cut 5 bases from V and 6 bases from J, with 14 bases between. The CDR3 contains 14 residues. The germline V gene encodes CDR1 SGHNT and CDR2 YENEEA. The CDR3 spells CASSHQNSSNEQFF. DNA for the CDR3: TGTGCCAGCAGCCACCAAAACAGCTCCAATGAGCAGTTCTTC. Combining the CDR3 with reference TRBV11-3 and TRBJ2-1 gives the whole variable domain EAGVVQSPRYKIIEKKQPVAFWCNPISGHNTLYWYLQNLGQGPELLIRYENEEAVDDSQLPKDRFSAERLKGVDSTLKIQPAELGDSAVYLCASSHQNSSNEQFFGPGTRLTVL.

The DNA of the CDR3 is TGTGCCAGCAGCTTGGGACAGGCGGTCCTCGATGAGCAGTTCTTC. Translation: CASSLGQAVLDEQFF. The chain couples TRBV5-5 to TRBJ2-1, with D perhaps TRBD1 (6 bases). The CDR3 has 15 residues. Germline CDR1 SGHKS, CDR2 YYEKEE (reference sequence). With 0 bases removed from V and 8 bases from J, the gap between germline ends came to 15 bases. The whole variable domain, remainder taken from reference TRBV5-5 and TRBJ2-1, is DAGVTQSPTHLIKTRGQQVTLRCSPISGHKSVSWYQQVLGQGPQFIFQYYEKEERGRGNFPDRFSARQFPNYSSELNVNALLLGDSALYLCASSLGQAVLDEQFFGPGTRLTVL.

Of note for this clone: The junction departs from the called germline gene at one end, perhaps through a read error. V and J are TRBV4-1 and TRBJ1-1; TRBD1 is a possible D gene (5 bases). Germline values: CDR1 MGHRA, CDR2 YSYEKL. There are 14 residues in the CDR3. CDR3 DNA: TGCGCCAGCAGCCCTCTGCGGGGGAACAGTGAAGCTTTCTTT. Protein: CASSPLRGNSEAFF.

The chain couples TRBV20-1 to TRBJ1-4; D remains unclear. V was shortened by 1 base and J by 8 bases, with 5 bases between the two germline ends. The V gene's germline CDR1 is DFQATT and CDR2 SNEGSKA (reference sequence). The CDR3 is made up of 11 amino acids. CDR3 nucleotides: TGCAGTGCTAGAGTTCAGGAAAAACTGTTTTTT. Its translation: CSARVQEKLFF.

By share, this clone counts as medium-sized (0.01 to 0.1%). This chain joins TRBV2 and TRBJ2-7; D unresolved. V lost 5 bases, J lost 7 bases, and 9 bases lay in between. This CDR3 spans 11 amino acids. The germline CDR1 and CDR2 sequences are SNHLY and FYNNEI. The CDR3 loop is CASSSAREQYF. The CDR3 bases are TGTGCCAGCAGTTCAGCGAGGGAGCAGTACTTC.

This clone has a handful of counts. This chain joins TRBV7-3 and TRBJ2-2, with TRBD2 identical over 10 bases. V shed 5 bases and J 2 bases; nucleotides not matched to a gene: 8. The CDR3 sequence is 17 residues long. CDR1 is SGHTA, CDR2 FQGTGA, per germline. CDR3 nucleotides: TGTGCCAGCAGCGAACTGAGCGGGGGGGCAAACACCGGGGAGCTGTTTTTT. Its protein product is CASSELSGGANTGELFF.

The CDR3: CASSFGLGQGDRRGVYEQYF. CDR3 in DNA: TGTGCCAGCAGTTTTGGTCTTGGACAGGGAGACAGAAGGGGCGTCTACGAGCAGTACTTC. The rearrangement links TRBV28 to TRBJ2-7; 8 nucleotides line up with TRBD1. V was pared by 3 bases and J by 3 bases, with 22 bases of the junction left unmatched. The CDR3 runs to 20 residues. Germline CDR1 and CDR2: MDHEN and SYDVKM.

The chain employs TRBV7-8 and TRBJ1-6; D is undetermined. The germline V and J ends were trimmed by 0 bases and 7 bases, with 13 bases remaining between them. Per the germline V gene, CDR1 is SGHVS and CDR2 is FQNEAQ. This CDR3 is 16 amino acids long. The CDR3 is CASSLASADGNSPLHF. CDR3 sequence (DNA): TGTGCCAGCAGCTTAGCTAGTGCGGATGGGAATTCACCCCTCCACTTT.

The J gene is TRBJ1-1, the V gene TRBV6-6; 7 bases line up with TRBD1. Germline loops: CDR1 MNHNY, CDR2 SVGAGI (reference sequence). This CDR3 comprises 14 residues. V shed 5 bases and J 11 bases; nucleotides not matched to a gene: 14. The CDR3 DNA sequence: TGTGCCAGCAGTGTACAGGGGCTCTCGGATGCGGCTTTCTTT. Protein: CASSVQGLSDAAFF.

The table lists this clone with a few counts. The chain has TRBV7-8 and TRBJ1-4; tentatively, D is TRBD1 (5 bases). The CDR3 has 13 amino acids. Germline V gene lookup returns CDR1 SGHVS and CDR2 FQNEAQ. Deletions cut 1 base from V and 14 bases from J, with 14 bases between. The DNA of the CDR3 is TGTGCCAGCAGCTTAGGCGGTACAGGTAGCCTGTTTTTT. It encodes CASSLGGTGSLFF.

This clone was counted between two and nine times. V usage is TRBV14 and J usage is TRBJ1-1; 9 bases are shared with TRBD1. CDR1 SGHDN and CDR2 FVKESK come from the germline V gene. Trimming removed 4 bases from V and 11 bases from J; junction bases left unmatched: 20. The CDR3 is 17 amino acids. Written as DNA, the CDR3 is TGTGCCAGCAGCCCCTCCGGGACAGGGACGGCCAATAGAGCGGCTTTCTTT. It translates to CASSPSGTGTANRAAFF.

The chain uses TRBV9 and TRBJ2-1; unclear D gene. The V end lost 3 bases, the J end lost 6 bases, and 10 bases lay between the germline ends. Germline V CDR1 and CDR2: SGDLS, YYNGEE. CDR3 length equals 13 residues. CDR3 residues: CASSASLGNEQFF. CDR3 nucleotide sequence: TGTGCCAGCAGCGCTAGTCTAGGCAATGAGCAGTTCTTC.

The gene calls are TRBV19 and TRBJ2-3, with TRBD2 identical over 7 bases. This CDR3 has 16 amino acids. V shed 1 base, J shed 3 bases, and the junction held 7 bases outside the gene matches. The germline V gene has CDR1 LNHDA and CDR2 SQIVND (reference sequence). Written as DNA, the CDR3 is TGTGCCAGTAGTATAGGGACTAGTGCCTATACAGATACGCAGTATTTT. Translating gives CASSIGTSAYTDTQYF.

This clone was counted only a few times. The CDR3 nucleotides are TGTGCCAGCAGTAGCGACAGGGGCAATCAGCCCCAGCATTTT. It encodes CASSSDRGNQPQHF. V is TRBV6-5 and J is TRBJ1-5, with TRBD1 matching over 7 bases. Germline assignment: CDR1 MNHEY and CDR2 SVGAGI. The trim removed 5 bases at V and 2 bases at J, leaving 3 bases unmatched. CDR3 length equals 14 residues.

The rearrangement links TRBV6-5 to TRBJ1-3, with 7 nucleotides matching TRBD1. The germline CDR1 and CDR2 sequences are MNHEY and SVGAGI. V was pared by 0 bases and J by 6 bases, with 2 bases of the junction left unmatched. This CDR3 is built from 14 residues. The CDR3 nucleotides read TGTGCCAGCAGTTACTCGGGACAGCAAAACACCATATATTTT. Its translation is CASSYSGQQNTIYF.

V gene TRBV19 combines with J gene TRBJ2-2, with TRBD1 matching 10 bases. The CDR3 has 17 amino acids. Germline lookup yields CDR1 LNHDA and CDR2 SQIVND (reference sequence). Losses at the gene ends were 5 bases for V and 6 bases for J; bases not matched to a gene: 12. The CDR3 sequence: CASSHLPGTGVSGELFF. The CDR3 bases are TGTGCCAGTAGTCATCTCCCCGGGACAGGGGTGTCCGGGGAGCTGTTTTTT. Supplemented by reference TRBV19 and TRBJ2-2, the full variable domain reads DGGITQSPKYLFRKEGQNVTLSCEQNLNHDAMYWYRQDPGQGLRLIYYSQIVNDFQKGDIAEGYSVSREKKESFPLTVTSAQKNPTAFYLCASSHLPGTGVSGELFFGEGSRLTVL.

The chain joins TRBV5-4 to TRBJ1-1; 9 bases align to TRBD1. CDR1 SGHNT and CDR2 YYREEE come from the germline V gene (reference sequence). V trimming: 6 bases; J trimming: 1 base; junction bases outside the gene matches: 7. This CDR3 has 15 amino acids. The CDR3 here is CASTDKGQGNTEAFF. In nucleotides, the CDR3 is TGTGCCAGCACCGACAAGGGACAGGGGAACACTGAAGCTTTCTTT.

The chain carries TRBV2 and TRBJ2-3; 10 positions match TRBD2. This CDR3 comprises 14 residues. Germline V gene lookup returns CDR1 SNHLY and CDR2 FYNNEI. J lost 4 bases, V lost 6 bases, and 4 bases had no gene match. CDR3 in DNA: TGTGCCAGCAGGAGCGGGGGGGCCTCAGATACGCAGTATTTT. As protein: CASRSGGASDTQYF.

The CDR3 reads CASTPVGAGRAFF. The DNA of the CDR3 is TGTGCCAGCACCCCCGTGGGGGCGGGTCGGGCTTTCTTT. This chain joins TRBV6-6 and TRBJ1-1, with D possibly being TRBD1 (6 bases). The CDR3 runs 13 residues. Per germline, CDR1 MNHNY and CDR2 SVGAGI (reference sequence). Between the trimmed V and J ends, which lost 7 bases and 11 bases, there was a span of 20 bases.

Written as DNA, the CDR3 is TGTGCCTGGAGTAGCGGGGGGGCGAGGGAGACCCAGTACTTC. Its translation is CAWSSGGARETQYF. The chain joins TRBV30 to TRBJ2-5, with 10 bases aligning to TRBD2. Germline assignment: CDR1 GTSNPN and CDR2 SVGIG (reference sequence). V lost 2 bases, J lost 5 bases, and 5 bases stayed unmatched. The CDR3 is 14 amino acids.

In this sample, this clone turned up a few times. The CDR3 region is CASSDNSGANVLTF. In nucleotides, the CDR3 is TGTGCCAGCAGTGACAACTCTGGGGCCAACGTCCTGACTTTC. V gene TRBV6-1 combines with J gene TRBJ2-6; D is ambiguous. CDR1 is MNHNS and CDR2 is SASEGT in the germline V gene. The CDR3 has 14 amino acids. Trimming cost V 3 bases and J 0 bases, with 3 bases left between them.

The chain is built from TRBV5-1 and TRBJ2-3; 9 positions agree with TRBD2. Trimming took 5 bases from V and 0 from J; bases not matched to a gene: 10. Germline CDR1 SGHRS, CDR2 YFSETQ. The CDR3 runs to 17 residues. The DNA for the CDR3 is TGCGCCAGCAGTGGTCAGCGGGGGGACCCTAGCACAGATACGCAGTATTTT. Protein product: CASSGQRGDPSTDTQYF.

The rearrangement joins TRBV6-1 to TRBJ2-1; 11 bases are shared with TRBD1. V lost 10 bases, J lost 6 bases, and 5 bases stayed unmatched. Germline assignment: CDR1 MNHNS and CDR2 SASEGT. CDR3 length: 13 amino acids. CDR3 region: CAIAGQGVNEQFF. Written as DNA, the CDR3 is TGTGCCATCGCGGGACAGGGGGTCAATGAGCAGTTCTTC.

V gene TRBV2 combines with J gene TRBJ1-5; D is ambiguous. Germline loops: CDR1 SNHLY, CDR2 FYNNEI. The CDR3 extends over 15 amino acids. V shed 7 bases and J shed 4 bases, with 17 bases lying between them. This CDR3 is CASKTIVGGNQPQHF. The CDR3 DNA reads TGTGCCAGCAAAACAATTGTCGGAGGGAATCAGCCCCAGCATTTT.

This clone has only a few counts. The chain is built from TRBV2 and TRBJ2-1; possible D gene TRBD1, 5 bases. The CDR3 loop spans 12 amino acids. In germline, CDR1 is SNHLY, CDR2 FYNNEI. Trimming pared 7 bases from V and 5 bases from J, leaving 9 bases between. CDR3 residues: CASTRDNNEQFF. The CDR3 DNA follows: TGTGCCAGCACCAGGGATAACAATGAGCAGTTCTTC.

The chain combines TRBV18 with TRBJ1-1, with TRBD1 as a possible D gene (6 bases). Trimming removed 3 bases at V and 1 base at J, with 9 bases between. The CDR3 extends over 14 amino acids. Germline V gene sequence: CDR1 KGHSH, CDR2 LQKENI. In nucleotides, the CDR3 is TGTGCCAGCTCACCCCAAGGGGGGAACACTGAAGCTTTCTTT. Its protein is CASSPQGGNTEAFF.